This T cell receptor (beta chain) derives from a study of glioma-infiltrating T cells. Whole-study results and caveats: Above-expected tissue-blood divergence occurred in all gliomas, most in low-grade ones.

Using RNA template, CDR3s of TCR alpha and beta were amplified with iRepertoire arm-PCR. TCRdb fed the multiplex PCR reads into MiXCR, producing one record per CDR3 protein. This sample yields under 150,000 distinct CDR3 sequences, of which about 25% are seen a single time; 27% belongs to the top ten. For this clonotype: Its specificity is not known.

Germline V gene lookup returns CDR1 SGHVS and CDR2 FQNEAQ. CDR3 length equals 13 residues. With 3 bases removed from V and 8 bases from J, the gap between germline ends came to 11 bases. The sequenced sample was glioma tissue, nonneoplastic brain tissue, or PBMCs (not recorded which). The chain recombines TRBV7-8 with TRBJ1-5; D remains ambiguous. The source is a human donor with low-grade glioma or glioblastoma, undergoing nonglioma brain surgery, or in good health (not recorded which). CDR3 residues: CASSFYPGEPQHF. The DNA of the CDR3 is TGTGCCAGCAGCTTCTACCCTGGCGAGCCCCAGCATTTT.